This T cell receptor (beta chain) was observed in a study of blood T cell repertoires in COVID-19. Study in general: Nucleic acid was either cDNA or gDNA, and it came from T cells, B-cell-depleted T cells, or PBMCs.

Authors' methods: Reference gene primer amplification in the assay estimated nucleated cell counts. Generated by immunoSEQ multiplex PCR, the TCRdb table keeps only in-frame clones and is missing some. That table gives V, J and clone size, and the DNA gave D and trimming. The table shows 120,000 to 150,000 clones, with approximately 83% occurring only once. Per germline, CDR1 MGHRA and CDR2 YSYEKL. V was trimmed by 8 bases and J by 0 bases, leaving 11 bases between them. The CDR3 is 14 residues long. What was sequenced was peripheral blood. This receptor was obtained from a human donor in a cohort sampled during active COVID-19. The chain couples TRBV4-1 to TRBJ2-1; D not resolved. The CDR3 here is CASRQESSYNEQFF. CDR3 bases: TGCGCCAGCCGGCAGGAAAGCTCCTACAATGAGCAGTTCTTC.